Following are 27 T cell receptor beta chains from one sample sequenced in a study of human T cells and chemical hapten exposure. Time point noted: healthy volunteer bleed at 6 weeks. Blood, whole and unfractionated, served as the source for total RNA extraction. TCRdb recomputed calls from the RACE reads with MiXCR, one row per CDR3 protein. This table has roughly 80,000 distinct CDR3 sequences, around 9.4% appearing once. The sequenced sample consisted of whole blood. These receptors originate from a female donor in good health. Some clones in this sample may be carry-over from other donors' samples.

The CDR3 DNA sequence: TGTGCCACCAGTGATTCGCGAGGGATCTCCTACAATGAGCAGTTCTTC. Protein product: CATSDSRGISYNEQFF. The chain carries TRBV24-1 and TRBJ2-1, with TRBD2 as a possible D gene (5 bases). The CDR3 totals 16 residues. V lost 2 bases and J lost 0, with 10 bases in between. Per germline, CDR1 KGHDR and CDR2 SFDVKD.

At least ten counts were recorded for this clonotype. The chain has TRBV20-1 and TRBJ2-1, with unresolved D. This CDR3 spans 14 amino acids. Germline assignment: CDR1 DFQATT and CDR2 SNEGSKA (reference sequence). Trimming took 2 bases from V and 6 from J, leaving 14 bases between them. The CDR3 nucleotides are TGCAGTGCTAGACCCGGGTTCACTCTCAATGAGCAGTTCTTC. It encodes CSARPGFTLNEQFF.

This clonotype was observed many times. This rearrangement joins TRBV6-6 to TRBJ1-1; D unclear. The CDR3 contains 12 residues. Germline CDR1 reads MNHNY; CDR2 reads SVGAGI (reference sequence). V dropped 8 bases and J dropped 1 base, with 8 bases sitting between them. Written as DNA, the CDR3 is TGTGCCAGCCTCCAAAGGAACACTGAAGCTTTCTTT. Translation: CASLQRNTEAFF.

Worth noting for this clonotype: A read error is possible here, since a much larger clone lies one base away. The CDR3 DNA sequence: TGTGCCAGCAGCTTAGCGGAAGGTGGGGCCATAGATACGCAGTATTTT. Amino acid sequence: CASSLAEGGAIDTQYF. The chain carries TRBV7-8 and TRBJ2-3; possible D gene TRBD1, 5 bases. Germline-derived CDR1 and CDR2 are SGHVS and FQNEAQ. The CDR3 covers 16 residues. With 0 bases removed from V and 5 bases from J, the gap between germline ends came to 15 bases.

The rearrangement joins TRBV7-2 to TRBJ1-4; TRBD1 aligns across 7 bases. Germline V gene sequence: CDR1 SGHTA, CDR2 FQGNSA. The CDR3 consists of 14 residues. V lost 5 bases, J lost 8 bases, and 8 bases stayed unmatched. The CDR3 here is CASSQNRGGEKLFF. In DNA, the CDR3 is TGTGCCAGCAGCCAAAACAGGGGTGGCGAAAAACTGTTTTTT.

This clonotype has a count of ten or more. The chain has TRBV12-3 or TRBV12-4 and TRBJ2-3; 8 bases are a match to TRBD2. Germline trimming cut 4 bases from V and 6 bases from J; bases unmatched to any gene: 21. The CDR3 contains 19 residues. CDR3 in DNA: TGTGCCAGCAGTTCCCCCCCTACCCGGACTAGCTCCCACGGGGATACGCAGTATTTT. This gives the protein CASSSPPTRTSSHGDTQYF.

The CDR3 loop is CASSFLPGTGTELFF. As DNA, the CDR3 is TGTGCCAGCAGTTTTCTCCCCGGGACAGGGACTGAACTGTTTTTT. This chain joins TRBV27 and TRBJ1-4, with TRBD1 matching 9 bases. The CDR3 is 15 residues long. The germline V gene encodes CDR1 MNHEY and CDR2 SMNVEV (reference sequence). Trimming at V came to 3 bases and at J to 12 bases, leaving 11 bases not matched to a gene.

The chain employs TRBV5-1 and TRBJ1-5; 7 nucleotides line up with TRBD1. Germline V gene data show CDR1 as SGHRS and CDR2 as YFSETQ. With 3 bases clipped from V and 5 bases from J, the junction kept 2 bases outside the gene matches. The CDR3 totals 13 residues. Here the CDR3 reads CASSSTGDQPQHF. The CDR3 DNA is TGCGCCAGCAGCTCCACAGGGGATCAGCCCCAGCATTTT.

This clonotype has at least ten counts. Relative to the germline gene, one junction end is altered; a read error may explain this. The CDR3 here is CASSLGQNQPQHF. CDR3 DNA: TGTGCCAGCAGCTTAGGGCAGAATCAGCCCCAGCATTTT. This chain joins TRBV12-3 or TRBV12-4 and TRBJ1-5; D not certain. The CDR3 is made up of 13 amino acids.

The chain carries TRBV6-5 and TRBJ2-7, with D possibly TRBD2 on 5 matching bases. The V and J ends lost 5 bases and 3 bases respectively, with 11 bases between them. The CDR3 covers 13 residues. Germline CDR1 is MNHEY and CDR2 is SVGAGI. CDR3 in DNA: TGTGCCAGCAGTAGAGGCGGGCGCTACGAGCAGTACTTC. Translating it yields CASSRGGRYEQYF.

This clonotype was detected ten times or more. The CDR3 coding sequence is TGTGCCAGCAGCCCCCGATCGGGGGATTGGAAACTGTTTTTT. Translation gives CASSPRSGDWKLFF. The chain couples TRBV9 to TRBJ1-4, with a weak D call TRBD1 (5 bases). Trimming cost V 4 bases and J 11 bases, with 18 bases left between them. This CDR3 region has 14 residues. From germline, CDR1 is SGDLS and CDR2 YYNGEE. The variable domain in full, completed from reference TRBV9 and TRBJ1-4, reads DSGVTQTPKHLITATGQRVTLRCSPRSGDLSVYWYQQSLDQGLQFLIQYYNGEERAKGNILERFSAQQFPDLHSELNLSSLELGDSALYFCASSPRSGDWKLFFGSGTQLSVL.

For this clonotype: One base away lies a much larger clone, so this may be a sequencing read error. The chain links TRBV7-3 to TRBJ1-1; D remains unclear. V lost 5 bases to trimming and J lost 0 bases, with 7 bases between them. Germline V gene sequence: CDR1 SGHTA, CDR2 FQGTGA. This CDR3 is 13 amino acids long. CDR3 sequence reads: CASSDHMNTEAFF. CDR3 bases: TGTGCCAGCAGCGACCACATGAACACTGAAGCTTTCTTT. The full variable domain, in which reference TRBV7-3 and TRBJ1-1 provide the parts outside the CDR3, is GAGVSQTPSNKVTEKGKYVELRCDPISGHTALYWYRQSLGQGPEFLIYFQGTGAADDSGLPNDRFFAVRPEGSVSTLKIQRTERGDSAVYLCASSDHMNTEAFFGQGTRLTVV.

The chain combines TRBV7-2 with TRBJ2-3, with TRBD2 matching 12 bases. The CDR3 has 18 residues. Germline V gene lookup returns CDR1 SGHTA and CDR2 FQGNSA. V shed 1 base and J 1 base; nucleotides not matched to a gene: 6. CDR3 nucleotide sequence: TGTGCCAGCAGCTTAGGGCTAGCGGGGGGGACCCGCACAGATACGCAGTATTTT. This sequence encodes CASSLGLAGGTRTDTQYF.

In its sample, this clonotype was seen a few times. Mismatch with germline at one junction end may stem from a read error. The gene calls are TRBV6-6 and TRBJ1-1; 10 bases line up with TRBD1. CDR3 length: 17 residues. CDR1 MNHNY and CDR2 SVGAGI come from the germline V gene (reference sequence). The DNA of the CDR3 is TGTGTCAGCAGTTACACGCCGGACAGGGGGTTGAACACTGAAGCTTTCTTT. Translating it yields CVSSYTPDRGLNTEAFF.

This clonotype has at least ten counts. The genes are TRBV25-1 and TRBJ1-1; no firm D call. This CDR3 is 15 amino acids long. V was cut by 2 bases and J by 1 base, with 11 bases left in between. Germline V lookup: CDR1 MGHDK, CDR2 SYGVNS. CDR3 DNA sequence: TGTGCCAGCAGTGAAAAATATCTTTCGAACACTGAAGCTTTCTTT. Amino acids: CASSEKYLSNTEAFF.

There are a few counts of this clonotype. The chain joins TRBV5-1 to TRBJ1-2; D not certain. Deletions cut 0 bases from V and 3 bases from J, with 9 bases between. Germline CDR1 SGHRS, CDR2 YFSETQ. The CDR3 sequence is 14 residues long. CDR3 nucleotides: TGCGCCAGCAGCTTGGAGGAGGGTTACTATGGCTACACCTTC. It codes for CASSLEEGYYGYTF.

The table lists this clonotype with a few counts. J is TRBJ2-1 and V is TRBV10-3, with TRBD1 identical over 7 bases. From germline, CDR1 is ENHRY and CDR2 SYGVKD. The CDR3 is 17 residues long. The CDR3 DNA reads TGTGTCACCGTAGGGGGCCGCCCGCCTAGCTCCTACAATGAGCAGTTCTTC. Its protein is CVTVGGRPPSSYNEQFF.

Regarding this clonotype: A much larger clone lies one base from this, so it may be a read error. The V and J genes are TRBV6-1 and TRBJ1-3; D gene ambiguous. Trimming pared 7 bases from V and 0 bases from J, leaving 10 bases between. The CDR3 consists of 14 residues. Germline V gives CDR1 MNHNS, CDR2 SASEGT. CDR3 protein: CASTKIGSGNTIYF. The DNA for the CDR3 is TGTGCCAGCACGAAGATAGGCTCTGGAAACACCATATATTTT.

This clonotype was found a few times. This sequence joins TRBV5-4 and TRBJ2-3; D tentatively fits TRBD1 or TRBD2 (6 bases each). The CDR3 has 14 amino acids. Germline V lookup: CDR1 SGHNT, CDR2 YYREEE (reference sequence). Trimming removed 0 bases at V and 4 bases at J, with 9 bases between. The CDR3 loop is CASSLGGAADTQYF. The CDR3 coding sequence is TGTGCCAGCAGCTTGGGGGGGGCGGCAGATACGCAGTATTTT.

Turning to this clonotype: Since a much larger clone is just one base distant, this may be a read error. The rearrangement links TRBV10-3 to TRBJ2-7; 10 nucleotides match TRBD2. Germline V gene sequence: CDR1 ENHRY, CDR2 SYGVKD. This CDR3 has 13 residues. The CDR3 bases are TGTGGCATCTTCCCTAGCGGGGGCCACGAGCAGTACTTC. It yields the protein CGIFPSGGHEQYF.

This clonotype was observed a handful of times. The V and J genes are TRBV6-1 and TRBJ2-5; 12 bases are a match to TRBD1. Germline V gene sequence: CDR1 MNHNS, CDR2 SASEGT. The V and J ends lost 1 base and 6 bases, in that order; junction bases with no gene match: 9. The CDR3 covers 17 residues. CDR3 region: CASSEVPGDRGRKTQYF. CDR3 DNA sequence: TGTGCCAGCAGTGAAGTCCCTGGGGACAGGGGGCGAAAGACCCAGTACTTC.

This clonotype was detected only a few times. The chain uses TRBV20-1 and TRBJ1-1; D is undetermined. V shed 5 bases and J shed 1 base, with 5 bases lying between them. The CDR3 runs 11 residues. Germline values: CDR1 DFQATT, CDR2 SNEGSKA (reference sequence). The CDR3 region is CSAPRNTEAFF. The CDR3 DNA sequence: TGCAGTGCTCCCAGGAACACTGAAGCTTTCTTT.

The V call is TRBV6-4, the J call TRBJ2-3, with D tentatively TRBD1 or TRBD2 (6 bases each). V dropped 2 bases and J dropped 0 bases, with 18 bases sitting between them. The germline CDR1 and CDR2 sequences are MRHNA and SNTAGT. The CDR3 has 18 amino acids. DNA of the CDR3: TGTGCCAGCAGTGACCATCCCGTGGGGGGCTCTAGCACAGATACGCAGTATTTT. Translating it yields CASSDHPVGGSSTDTQYF.

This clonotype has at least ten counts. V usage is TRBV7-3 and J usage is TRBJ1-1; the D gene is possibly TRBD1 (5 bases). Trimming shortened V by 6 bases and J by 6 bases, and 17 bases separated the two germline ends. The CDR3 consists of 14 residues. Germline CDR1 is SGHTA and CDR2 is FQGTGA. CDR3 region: CASRDESGAPEAFF. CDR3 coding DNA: TGTGCCAGCAGGGACGAAAGCGGGGCCCCTGAAGCTTTCTTT.

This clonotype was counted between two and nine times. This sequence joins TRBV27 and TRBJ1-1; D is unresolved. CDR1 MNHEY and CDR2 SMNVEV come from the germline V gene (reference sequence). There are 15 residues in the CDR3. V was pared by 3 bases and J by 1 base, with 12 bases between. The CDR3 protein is CASSFSRYRNTEAFF. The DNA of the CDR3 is TGTGCCAGCAGTTTCTCCCGATATAGGAACACTGAAGCTTTCTTT.

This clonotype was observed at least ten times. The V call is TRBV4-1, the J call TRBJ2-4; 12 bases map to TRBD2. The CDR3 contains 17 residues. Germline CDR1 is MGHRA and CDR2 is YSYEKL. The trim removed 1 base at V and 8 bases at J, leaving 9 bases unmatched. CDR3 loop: CASSQVLAGGPLDIQYF. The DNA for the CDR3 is TGCGCCAGCAGCCAAGTCCTAGCGGGGGGGCCTTTGGACATTCAGTACTTC.

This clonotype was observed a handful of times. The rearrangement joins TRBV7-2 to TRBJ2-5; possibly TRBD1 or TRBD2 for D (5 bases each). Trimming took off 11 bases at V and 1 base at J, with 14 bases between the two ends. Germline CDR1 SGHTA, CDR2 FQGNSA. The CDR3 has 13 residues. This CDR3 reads CAGGNGAQETQYF. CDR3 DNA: TGTGCCGGAGGTAACGGGGCCCAAGAGACCCAGTACTTC.